This T cell receptor (beta chain) originates from a study of blood T cell repertoires in COVID-19. Turning to the study itself: From T cells, B-cell-depleted T cells, or PBMCs came the material, which was cDNA or gDNA.

Authors' methods: Using reference gene primer amplification, nucleated cell counts were estimated. The protocol was immunoSEQ multiplex PCR, while the TCRdb copy is restricted to in-frame clones and leaves out a portion. V and J calls and clone size come straight from that table; D and trimming were deduced from the DNA. The top ten hold 15% to 20% of the sample, which has 60,000 to 85,000 clones, approximately 81% seen once. The CDR3 covers 13 residues. With 5 bases clipped from V and 7 bases from J, the junction kept 4 bases outside the gene matches. Looked up from germline, CDR1 is MNHNY and CDR2 is SVGAGI (reference sequence). This clone appeared a few times.

V gene TRBV6-6 combines with J gene TRBJ1-4; 7 bases are shared with TRBD1. Sequenced: peripheral blood. This receptor was taken from an older woman with acute or convalescent COVID-19. The CDR3 region is CASSQTGSEKLFF. CDR3 nucleotide sequence: TGTGCCAGCAGTCAGACAGGGAGTGAAAAACTGTTTTTT.